Shown below are 7 T cell receptor beta chains from a single sample sequenced in a study of regulatory T cells in long-lasting Graves disease. Time point noted: persistent/refractory GD, antithyroid drugs over 5 years with positive TRAb. RNA isolated from PBMCs was used to make the TCR library. Arm-PCR of CDR3 regions with iRepertoire HTBI primers generated TCR beta libraries. TCRdb called the multiplex PCR reads again in MiXCR, with one record for every CDR3 protein. The profile shows approximately 400,000 distinct CDR3 sequences, under 25% of them singletons. The material sequenced was peripheral blood mononuclear cells (PBMCs), taken when the disease was refractory, from a patient treated with antithyroid drugs. These TCRs come from a female donor with Graves disease.

The chain has TRBV3-1 and TRBJ2-3; a weak D match, TRBD2 (5 bases). Germline CDR1 reads LGHDT; CDR2 reads YNNKEL (reference sequence). V was clipped by 7 bases and J by 0 bases, with 11 bases between them. The CDR3 runs to 14 residues. The chain's CDR3 is CASNTLGSTDTQYF. The CDR3 DNA follows: TGTGCCAGCAACACACTAGGAAGCACAGATACGCAGTATTTT.

This chain links TRBV5-1 with TRBJ2-7; TRBD1 matches at 8 bases. CDR1 SGHRS and CDR2 YFSETQ come from the germline V gene. J was trimmed by 3 bases and V by 4 bases; bases with no gene match: 6. The CDR3 contains 14 residues. Here the CDR3 DNA reads TGCGCCAGCAGCCGTGGACAGGGCCTCTACGAGCAGTACTTC. This encodes CASSRGQGLYEQYF.

This clonotype was detected many times. The chain links TRBV20-1 to TRBJ1-2; the match to TRBD1 covers 7 bases. The CDR3 loop spans 12 amino acids. Germline assignment: CDR1 DFQATT and CDR2 SNEGSKA (reference sequence). Trimming cost V 4 bases and J 4 bases; bases outside gene matches: 3. The DNA for the CDR3 is TGCAGTGCTACAGACAGGGCCTATGGCTACACCTTC. This translates into CSATDRAYGYTF.

The chain joins TRBV4-2 to TRBJ2-7, with D uncertain. This CDR3 has 15 residues. Germline V CDR1 and CDR2: LGHNA, YNFKEQ. Trimming took off 4 bases at V and 2 bases at J, with 15 bases between the two ends. This chain's CDR3 is CASSPKMTHPYEQYF. The CDR3 region has the DNA TGTGCCAGCAGCCCCAAAATGACTCACCCCTACGAGCAGTACTTC.

Notes on this clonotype: The conserved closing phenylalanine or tryptophan is absent in this CDR3, likely reflecting a read error. The gene calls are TRBV7-2 and TRBJ1-5; TRBD1 aligns across 7 bases. Germline lookup yields CDR1 SGHTA and CDR2 FQGNSA. With 4 bases clipped from V and 4 bases from J, the junction kept 4 bases outside the gene matches. The CDR3 has 14 residues. The CDR3, as DNA: TGTGCCAGCAGCTCGGGACAGCCTAATCAGCCCCAGCATCTT. Translating it yields CASSSGQPNQPQHL.

This clonotype was counted at least ten times. The chain joins TRBV28 to TRBJ1-2; a possible D gene is TRBD1 (6 bases). CDR1 is MDHEN and CDR2 is SYDVKM in the germline V gene. V lost 5 bases and J 8 bases, leaving 15 bases between the germline ends. The CDR3 loop spans 13 amino acids. The CDR3 region is CASSLGQPGGYTF. DNA for the CDR3: TGTGCCAGCAGTCTCGGACAGCCGGGGGGCTACACCTTC.

This chain links TRBV5-1 with TRBJ2-1, with TRBD1 identical over 8 bases. J gave up 7 bases and V 3 bases, and 3 bases lay outside the gene matches. This CDR3 is 13 amino acids long. Germline CDR1 reads SGHRS; CDR2 reads YFSETQ. The CDR3 nucleotides are TGCGCCAGCAGCTCCAGGGGGCGAAATGAGCAGTTCTTC. This translates into CASSSRGRNEQFF.